A selection of T cell receptor beta chains follows, all from one sample in a study of T cell repertoires in ileal Crohn's disease. Sequencing used immunoSEQ multiplex PCR; TCRdb keeps in-frame clones, though not all of them. The data show fewer than 7,500 clones, around 72% seen once. The specimen sequenced was ileal tissue. These receptors came from an adult with Crohn's disease. The CDR3 runs from the conserved cysteine through the conserved F or W. D genes are given only for firm matches. Where a row states a size, it is once, few, many or the class of an expanded clone; other rows omit it.

>.|TRBJ1-5|.|TRBV5-1|15
CASSLEGRGRQPQHF
TGCGCCAGCAGCTTGGAGGGCAGGGGCCGGCAGCCCCAGCATTTT
>.|TRBJ1-2|.|TRBV28|16
CASSSLRGRDNYGYTF
TGTGCCAGCAGTTCCCTCCGGGGGAGGGATAACTATGGCTACACCTTC
>TRBD1|TRBJ2-5|once|TRBV29-1|13
CSFVLDRVKTQYF
TGCAGCTTTGTCTTGGACAGGGTTAAGACCCAGTACTTC
>TRBD1|TRBJ2-3|few|TRBV29-1|13
CSVRDRVTDTQYF
TGCAGCGTCCGGGACAGGGTAACAGATACGCAGTATTTT
>.|TRBJ2-5|few|TRBV9|16
CASSVGIGADQETQYF
TGTGCCAGCAGCGTAGGGATAGGGGCCGATCAAGAGACCCAGTACTTC
>TRBD1|TRBJ2-1|.|TRBV11-1|17
CASRKGGGRPVDNEQFF
TGTGCCAGTAGAAAAGGGGGCGGGCGGCCCGTGGACAATGAGCAGTTCTTC
>.|TRBJ1-1|.|TRBV27|15
CASSLVGAGNTEAFF
TGTGCCAGCAGTTTGGTGGGGGCTGGTAACACTGAAGCTTTCTTT
>TRBD1|TRBJ1-4|.|TRBV5-1|15
CASSRDSGGGSKLFF
TGCGCCAGCAGCAGAGACTCAGGGGGCGGTTCGAAACTGTTTTTT
>.|TRBJ2-7|.|TRBV18|16
CASSATAGTHSYEQYF
TGTGCCAGCTCAGCAACCGCCGGGACTCACTCCTACGAGCAGTACTTC
>.|TRBJ2-2|.|TRBV25-1|11
CAAGVTGELFF
TGTGCCGCAGGGGTCACCGGGGAGCTGTTTTTT
>TRBD2|TRBJ2-5|.|TRBV30|14
CAWGSGGAEETQYF
TGTGCCTGGGGAAGCGGGGGGGCCGAGGAGACCCAGTACTTC
>TRBD1|TRBJ2-7|.|TRBV30|13
CAWNRGTSYEQYF
TGTGCCTGGAACAGGGGTACCTCCTACGAGCAGTACTTC
>.|TRBJ2-2|.|TRBV6-1|15
CASSEATGNTGELFF
TGTGCCAGCAGTGAAGCGACAGGGAACACCGGGGAGCTGTTTTTT
>.|TRBJ2-1|.|TRBV7-6|14
CASSLDIADNEQFF
TGTGCCAGCAGCTTAGACATAGCGGACAATGAGCAGTTCTTC
>TRBD2|TRBJ2-2|few|TRBV30|14
CAWREGLDTGELFF
TGTGCCTGGCGGGAGGGGTTGGACACCGGGGAGCTGTTTTTT
>.|TRBJ1-2|.|TRBV5-1|14
CASSFGTGYDGYTF
TGCGCCAGCAGCTTCGGTACAGGTTACGATGGCTACACCTTC
>TRBD2|TRBJ2-7|once|TRBV18|16
CASSPIAGDLVYEQYF
TGTGCCAGCTCTCCTATAGCGGGGGACTTGGTTTACGAGCAGTACTTC
>TRBD1|TRBJ2-1|.|TRBV28|15
CASTNPGQGGNEQFF
TGTGCCAGCACCAACCCGGGACAGGGAGGGAATGAGCAGTTCTTC
>TRBD2|TRBJ2-1|.|TRBV4-3|17
CASSQDPSSGPYNEQFF
TGCGCCAGCAGCCAAGATCCATCTAGCGGACCCTACAATGAGCAGTTCTTC
>.|TRBJ2-1|few|TRBV5-6|15
CASTLGIAAYNEQFF
TGTGCCAGCACCCTCGGGATAGCGGCCTACAATGAGCAGTTCTTC
>.|TRBJ2-1|few|TRBV2|15
CASTSSRGSYNEQFF
TGTGCCAGCACCTCCTCCCGGGGCTCCTACAATGAGCAGTTCTTC
>.|TRBJ1-1|.|TRBV28|14
CASSLRLRRTEAFF
TGTGCCAGCAGTTTAAGGTTGAGGCGCACTGAAGCTTTCTTT
>.|TRBJ1-5|.|TRBV4-1|16
CASSLQGGGAYQPQHF
TGCGCCAGCAGCCTACAGGGTGGGGGGGCATATCAGCCCCAGCATTTT
>TRBD2|TRBJ2-7|.|TRBV5-6|15
CASSGRGLAIREQYF
TGTGCCAGCAGCGGACGGGGACTAGCGATCCGGGAGCAGTACTTC
>TRBD2|TRBJ2-5|few|TRBV9|15
CASSVRGGHQETQYF
TGTGCCAGCAGCGTACGGGGGGGCCATCAAGAGACCCAGTACTTC
>TRBD1|TRBJ2-7|.|TRBV7-9|15
CASSLTGQNGYEQYF
TGTGCCAGCAGCCTAACGGGACAGAATGGCTACGAGCAGTACTTC
>.|TRBJ1-2|.|TRBV28|13
CAIGGGANYGYTF
TGTGCCATCGGGGGAGGGGCTAACTATGGCTACACCTTC
>TRBD2|TRBJ2-3|.|TRBV10-3|14
CAISAGRETDTQYF
TGTGCCATCAGTGCTGGGCGGGAGACAGATACGCAGTATTTT
>.|TRBJ2-7|.|TRBV18|17
CASSPPLLQGGSYEQYF
TGTGCCAGCTCACCACCGCTTCTACAGGGGGGGTCCTACGAGCAGTACTTC